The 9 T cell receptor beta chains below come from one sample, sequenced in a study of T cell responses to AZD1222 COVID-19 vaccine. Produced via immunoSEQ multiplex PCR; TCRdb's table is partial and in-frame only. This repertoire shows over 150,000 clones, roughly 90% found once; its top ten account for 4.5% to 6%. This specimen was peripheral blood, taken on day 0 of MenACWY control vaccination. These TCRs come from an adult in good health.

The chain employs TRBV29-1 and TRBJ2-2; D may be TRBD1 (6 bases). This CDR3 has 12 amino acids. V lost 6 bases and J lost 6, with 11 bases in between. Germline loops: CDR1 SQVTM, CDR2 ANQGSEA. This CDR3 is CSVQGQSGELFF. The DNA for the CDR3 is TGCAGCGTCCAGGGACAATCCGGGGAGCTGTTTTTT.

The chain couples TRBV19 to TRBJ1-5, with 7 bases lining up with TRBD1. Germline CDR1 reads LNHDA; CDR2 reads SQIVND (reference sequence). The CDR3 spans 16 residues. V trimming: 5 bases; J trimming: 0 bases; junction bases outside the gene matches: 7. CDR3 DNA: TGTGCCAGTAGTTATTCCGGGACAGCTAGCAATCAGCCCCAGCATTTT. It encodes CASSYSGTASNQPQHF. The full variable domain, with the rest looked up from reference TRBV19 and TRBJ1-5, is DGGITQSPKYLFRKEGQNVTLSCEQNLNHDAMYWYRQDPGQGLRLIYYSQIVNDFQKGDIAEGYSVSREKKESFPLTVTSAQKNPTAFYLCASSYSGTASNQPQHFGDGTRLSIL.

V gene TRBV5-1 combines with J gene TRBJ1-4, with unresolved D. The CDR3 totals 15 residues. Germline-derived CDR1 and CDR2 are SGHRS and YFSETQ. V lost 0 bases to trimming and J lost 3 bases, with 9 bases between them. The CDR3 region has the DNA TGCGCCAGCAGCTTGGCGTTGGGAGCTAATGAAAAACTGTTTTTT. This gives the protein CASSLALGANEKLFF.

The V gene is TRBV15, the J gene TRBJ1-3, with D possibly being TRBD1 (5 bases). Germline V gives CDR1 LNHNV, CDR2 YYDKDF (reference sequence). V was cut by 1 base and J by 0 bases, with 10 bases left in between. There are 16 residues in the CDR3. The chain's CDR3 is CATSRVGVPSGNTIYF. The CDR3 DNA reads TGTGCCACCAGCAGAGTAGGGGTCCCCTCTGGAAACACCATATATTTT. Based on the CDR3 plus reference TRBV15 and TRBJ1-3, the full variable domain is DAMVIQNPRYQVTQFGKPVTLSCSQTLNHNVMYWYQQKSSQAPKLLFHYYDKDFNNEADTPDNFQSRRPNTSFCFLDIRSPGLGDTAMYLCATSRVGVPSGNTIYFGEGSWLTVV.

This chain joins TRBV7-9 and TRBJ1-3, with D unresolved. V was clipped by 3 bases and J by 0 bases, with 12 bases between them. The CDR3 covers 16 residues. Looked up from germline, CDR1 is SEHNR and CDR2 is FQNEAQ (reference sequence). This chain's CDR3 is CASSFRRIDSGNTIYF. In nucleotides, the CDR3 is TGTGCCAGCAGCTTCCGACGGATAGACTCTGGAAACACCATATATTTT. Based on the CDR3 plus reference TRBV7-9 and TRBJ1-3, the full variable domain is DTGVSQNPRHKITKRGQNVTFRCDPISEHNRLYWYRQTLGQGPEFLTYFQNEAQLEKSRLLSDRFSAERPKGSFSTLEIQRTEQGDSAMYLCASSFRRIDSGNTIYFGEGSWLTVV.

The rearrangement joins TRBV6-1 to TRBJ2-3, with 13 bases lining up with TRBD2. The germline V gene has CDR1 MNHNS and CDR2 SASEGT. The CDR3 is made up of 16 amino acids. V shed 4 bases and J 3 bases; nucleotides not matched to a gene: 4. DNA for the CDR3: TGTGCCAGCAGTGGGACTAGCGGGGGAAGGACAGATACGCAGTATTTT. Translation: CASSGTSGGRTDTQYF.

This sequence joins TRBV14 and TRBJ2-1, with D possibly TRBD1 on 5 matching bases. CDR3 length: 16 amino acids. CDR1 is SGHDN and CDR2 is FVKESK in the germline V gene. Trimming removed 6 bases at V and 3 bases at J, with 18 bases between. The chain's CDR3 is CASSLPSLGHYNEQFF. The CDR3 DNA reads TGTGCCAGCAGTCTTCCCTCCCTGGGGCACTACAATGAGCAGTTCTTC.

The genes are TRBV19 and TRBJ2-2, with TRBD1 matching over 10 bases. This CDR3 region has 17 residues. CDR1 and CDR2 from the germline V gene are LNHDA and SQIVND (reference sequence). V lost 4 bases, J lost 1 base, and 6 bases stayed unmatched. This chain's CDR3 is CASSSRDRGVNTGELFF. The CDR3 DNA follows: TGTGCCAGTAGTAGTCGGGACAGGGGCGTGAACACCGGGGAGCTGTTTTTT.

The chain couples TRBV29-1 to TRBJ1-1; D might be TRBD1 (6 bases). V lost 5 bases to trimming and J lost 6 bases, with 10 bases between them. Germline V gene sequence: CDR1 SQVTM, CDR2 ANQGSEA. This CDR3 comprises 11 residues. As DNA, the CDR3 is TGCAGCGTTCCGGGGGCAGCTGAAGCTTTCTTT. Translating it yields CSVPGAAEAFF.